The clone carrying this TCR beta chain was detected only once. J gave up 5 bases and V 4 bases, and 3 bases lay outside the gene matches. The CDR3 has 14 amino acids. Looked up from germline, CDR1 is LGHDT and CDR2 is YNNKEL (reference sequence). The source of the sample is a study of control samples from healthy donors and cancer patients. Method: immunoSEQ multiplex PCR; TCRdb's copy keeps in-frame clones and lacks some. Seen here are about 160,000 clones, 80% to 90% observed once, and the top ten hold more than 10%. The rearrangement uses TRBV3-1 (or the pseudogene TRBV3-2) and TRBJ2-3, with TRBD2 matching over 10 bases. This receptor was identified in a man aged 25 to 40 in good health. The sample was blood. The CDR3 DNA reads as TGTGCCAGCAGCCTAGCGGGAGGTGTAGATACGCAGTATTTT. Translation: CASSLAGGVDTQYF.